The next 17 T cell receptor beta chains were all read from a single sample in a study of blood T cell repertoires in COVID-19. Repertoires were generated with immunoSEQ multiplex PCR, while TCRdb's copy carries only in-frame clones and drops some. The sample carries 64,000 or so clones, approximately 86% recorded once. Input material: peripheral blood. The receptors originated from a man aged 40-49 years with acute or convalescent COVID-19.

The V call is TRBV5-1, the J call TRBJ1-5; the D is unclear. Trimming cost V 0 bases and J 7 bases, with 17 bases left between them. In germline, CDR1 is SGHRS, CDR2 YFSETQ. The CDR3 is made up of 16 amino acids. CDR3 amino acids: CASSLVPSESGQPQHF. CDR3 DNA: TGCGCCAGCAGCTTGGTTCCTTCGGAATCCGGGCAGCCCCAGCATTTT.

The V gene is TRBV24-1, the J gene TRBJ1-3; 8 bases are a match to TRBD1. CDR1 and CDR2 from the germline V gene are KGHDR and SFDVKD. This CDR3 has 15 residues. The J segment lost 1 base and the V segment lost 5 bases, leaving 3 bases of the junction unmatched. CDR3 in DNA: TGTGCCACCAGTGCCCAGGGGGCGTCTGGAAACACCATATATTTT. Its protein is CATSAQGASGNTIYF.

The DNA of the CDR3 is TGTGCCAGCCGTAACACGGGACAGACAGAAGCTTTCTTT. Translation gives CASRNTGQTEAFF. The V call is TRBV6-6, the J call TRBJ1-1; 7 bases align to TRBD1. J lost 8 bases, V lost 8 bases, and 11 bases had no gene match. Germline CDR1 and CDR2: MNHNY and SVGAGI (reference sequence). CDR3 length equals 13 residues.

The chain couples TRBV5-1 to TRBJ2-2, with no clear D. This CDR3 is 14 amino acids long. With 2 bases removed from V and 1 base from J, the gap between germline ends came to 6 bases. The germline gives CDR1 SGHRS, CDR2 YFSETQ. CDR3 nucleotide sequence: TGCGCCAGCAGCTTAAACATGAACACCGGGGAGCTGTTTTTT. Encoded protein: CASSLNMNTGELFF.

The chain joins TRBV7-8 to TRBJ2-5; 8 bases align to TRBD1. CDR3 length: 13 amino acids. Germline assignment: CDR1 SGHVS and CDR2 FQNEAQ. V gave up 5 bases and J gave up 2 bases; unmatched junction bases: 1. The CDR3 DNA follows: TGTGCCAGCAGCCGGGACAGGCAAGAGACCCAGTACTTC. Translation gives CASSRDRQETQYF.

The chain links TRBV7-2 to TRBJ1-2; the match to TRBD1 covers 9 bases. CDR3 size: 14 residues. The junction had 5 bases not matched to a gene; V was cut back by 5 bases and J by 4 bases. Per the germline V gene, CDR1 is SGHTA and CDR2 is FQGNSA. CDR3 sequence reads: CASSPQGAVYGYTF. CDR3 coding DNA: TGTGCCAGCAGCCCACAGGGGGCAGTCTATGGCTACACCTTC. The whole variable domain, remainder taken from reference TRBV7-2 and TRBJ1-2, is GAGVSQSPSNKVTEKGKDVELRCDPISGHTALYWYRQSLGQGLEFLIYFQGNSAPDKSGLPSDRFSAERTGGSVSTLTIQRTQQEDSAVYLCASSPQGAVYGYTFGSGTRLTVV.

The chain is built from TRBV7-9 and TRBJ1-1; D not resolved. The CDR3 consists of 13 residues. Trimming cost V 9 bases and J 2 bases, with 13 bases left between them. Germline values: CDR1 SEHNR, CDR2 FQNEAQ (reference sequence). The DNA of the CDR3 is TGTGCCAGGCTGGAGGGAACTAACACTGAAGCTTTCTTT. It yields the protein CARLEGTNTEAFF.

J is TRBJ1-1 and V is TRBV18, with 8 bases identical to TRBD1. Losses at the gene ends were 6 bases for V and 5 bases for J; bases not matched to a gene: 5. CDR1 is KGHSH, CDR2 LQKENI, per germline. CDR3 size: 13 residues. Here the CDR3 reads CASSETGETEAFF. As DNA, the CDR3 is TGTGCCAGCTCGGAGACAGGGGAAACTGAAGCTTTCTTT.

The chain employs TRBV25-1 and TRBJ1-1; 7 bases line up with TRBD1. This CDR3 has 14 amino acids. The trim removed 3 bases at V and 5 bases at J, leaving 6 bases unmatched. Germline lookup yields CDR1 MGHDK and CDR2 SYGVNS. CDR3 DNA sequence: TGTGCCAGCAGTGAGAGGACAGGCCGGACTGAAGCTTTCTTT. The encoded protein is CASSERTGRTEAFF.

The J gene is TRBJ2-7, the V gene TRBV4-2, with TRBD1 as a possible D gene (6 bases). Per germline, CDR1 LGHNA and CDR2 YNFKEQ. The V end lost 3 bases, the J end lost 2 bases, and 14 bases lay between the germline ends. The CDR3 consists of 15 residues. CDR3 protein: CASSQGNRAPYEQYF. DNA of the CDR3: TGTGCCAGCAGCCAGGGCAACAGGGCACCCTACGAGCAGTACTTC.

The chain is built from TRBV5-1 and TRBJ1-2; D gene ambiguous. The V end lost 4 bases, the J end lost 7 bases, and 14 bases lay between the germline ends. CDR3 length: 13 residues. Germline V gene data show CDR1 as SGHRS and CDR2 as YFSETQ. The CDR3 region has the DNA TGCGCCAGCAGCCCCCTGCCCGGCGGTGGCTACACCTTC. It translates to CASSPLPGGGYTF.

The chain carries TRBV19 and TRBJ2-1, with 9 bases matching TRBD2. The CDR3 contains 16 residues. With 3 bases clipped from V and 2 bases from J, the junction kept 5 bases outside the gene matches. Germline V gene data show CDR1 as LNHDA and CDR2 as SQIVND (reference sequence). CDR3 region: CASSILSGGAYNEQFF. The CDR3 region has the DNA TGTGCCAGTAGTATCCTTAGCGGGGGAGCCTACAATGAGCAGTTCTTC.

This clone is a singleton in its sample. The chain couples TRBV9 to TRBJ2-5, with 7 bases matching TRBD1. The trim removed 3 bases at V and 4 bases at J, leaving 6 bases unmatched. Per the germline V gene, CDR1 is SGDLS and CDR2 is YYNGEE. CDR3 size: 14 residues. For the CDR3, the DNA is TGTGCCAGCAGCGCGCGACAGGGCGGAGAGACCCAGTACTTC. This gives the protein CASSARQGGETQYF. Filled out from reference TRBV9 and TRBJ2-5, the complete variable domain reads DSGVTQTPKHLITATGQRVTLRCSPRSGDLSVYWYQQSLDQGLQFLIQYYNGEERAKGNILERFSAQQFPDLHSELNLSSLELGDSALYFCASSARQGGETQYFGPGTRLLVL.

The V call is TRBV6-6, the J call TRBJ2-5; 9 positions match TRBD1. The ends lost 2 bases at V and 9 bases at J; junction bases unmatched: 10. CDR1 is MNHNY, CDR2 SVGAGI, per germline (reference sequence). The CDR3 is 15 residues long. The CDR3 DNA is TGTGCCAGCAGTTACCCCAGGACAGGGGAGAGGGCCCAGTACTTC. It translates to CASSYPRTGERAQYF.

The chain joins TRBV28 to TRBJ1-1; no firm D call. V was trimmed by 6 bases and J by 3 bases, leaving 8 bases between them. Germline CDR1 is MDHEN and CDR2 is SYDVKM. The CDR3 runs to 12 residues. The CDR3 protein is CASRRGHTEAFF. CDR3 sequence (DNA): TGTGCCAGCAGAAGAGGTCACACTGAAGCTTTCTTT.

This clone occurred once. J is TRBJ1-2 and V is TRBV19; D is perhaps TRBD1 (6 bases). V shed 5 bases and J shed 2 bases, with 12 bases lying between them. CDR1 LNHDA and CDR2 SQIVND come from the germline V gene (reference sequence). The CDR3 has 14 amino acids. DNA for the CDR3: TGTGCCAGTAGTCCGGATACAGGGAACTATGGCTACACCTTC. Encoded protein: CASSPDTGNYGYTF.

This clone appeared a single time. Other DNA sequences in the same sample also yield this CDR3. This chain links TRBV9 with TRBJ1-1; 7 bases fit TRBD1. Germline values: CDR1 SGDLS, CDR2 YYNGEE. The CDR3 extends over 13 amino acids. V shed 0 bases, J shed 6 bases, and the junction held 2 bases outside the gene matches. Written as DNA, the CDR3 is TGTGCCAGCAGCGTAGCAGGGGGTTCTGAAGCTTTCTTT. The encoded protein is CASSVAGGSEAFF. Combining the CDR3 with reference TRBV9 and TRBJ1-1 gives the whole variable domain DSGVTQTPKHLITATGQRVTLRCSPRSGDLSVYWYQQSLDQGLQFLIQYYNGEERAKGNILERFSAQQFPDLHSELNLSSLELGDSALYFCASSVAGGSEAFFGQGTRLTVV.